A selection of T cell receptor beta chains follows, all from one sample in a study of CD8+ T cells in alopecia areata. The data were produced by immunoSEQ multiplex PCR, yet TCRdb's version contains in-frame clones alone and is incomplete. The sample shows hundreds of thousands of clones, 58% of them seen only once. Sample: CD4+ T cells sorted from blood, taken at week 24, from a patient treated with tofacitinib. These receptors all come from a human donor with alopecia areata. The CDR3 runs from the conserved cysteine through the conserved F or W. D genes are given only for firm matches. For some rows the clone size is stated as once, few or many, or as a class when expanded; others skip it.

>once|TRBV7-9|TRBD1|TRBJ1-5
TGTGCCAGCAGCCTGGGACAGGGTCCCAATCAGCCCCAGCATTTT
CASSLGQGPNQPQHF
>-|TRBV28|TRBD1|TRBJ2-1
TGTGCCAGCACCCGACAGGGGGAGAATGAGCAGTTCTTC
CASTRQGENEQFF
>few|TRBV29-1|-|TRBJ2-5
TGCAGCGCGTACGGGGCTTCCGAAGAGACCCAGTACTTC
CSAYGASEETQYF
>-|TRBV11-1|-|TRBJ2-1
TGTGCCAGCAGCCCAAGGGGGTTGGGCCGGGAGCAGTTCTTC
CASSPRGLGREQFF
>few|TRBV30|-|TRBJ1-5
TGTGCCTGGAGTGACGAGGGTCAGCCCCAGCATTTT
CAWSDEGQPQHF
>-|TRBV7-2|TRBD2|TRBJ2-2
TGTGCCAGCAGCTGGAAGCGGGGGGAACTTCCCGGGGAGCTGTTTTTT
CASSWKRGELPGELFF
>-|TRBV5-1|-|TRBJ2-7
TGCGCCAGCAGCTTGACTCCGACAGGACCTTCCTACGAGCAGTACTTC
CASSLTPTGPSYEQYF
>-|TRBV30|-|TRBJ1-5
TGTGCCTGGAGGAGGGGGGGTAGTAATCAGCCCCAGCATTTT
CAWRRGGSNQPQHF
>-|TRBV28|TRBD1|TRBJ2-7
TGTGCCAGCAGTTTACCACAGGGGCCCTCCTACGAGCAGTACTTC
CASSLPQGPSYEQYF
>-|TRBV19|-|TRBJ2-7
TGTGCCAGTAGTATAGGTGGGCAGCAAGGCAACTACGAGCAGTACTTC
CASSIGGQQGNYEQYF
>-|TRBV6-1|-|TRBJ2-7
TGTGCCAGCAGTGAACCCGTCGGGTTAGTGGTCGAGCAGTACTTC
CASSEPVGLVVEQYF
>-|TRBV6-5|TRBD2|TRBJ2-3
TGTGCCAGCAGTTCGACTAGCGGGAGGGATACGCAGTATTTT
CASSSTSGRDTQYF
>few|TRBV7-6|-|TRBJ2-1
TGTGCCAGCAGCCAACGTTACAATGAGCAGTTCTTC
CASSQRYNEQFF
>few|TRBV6-6|TRBD1|TRBJ1-1
TGTGCCAGCACCCCGACAGGGGTGAGCACTGAAGCTTTCTTT
CASTPTGVSTEAFF
>once|TRBV15|-|TRBJ2-7
TGTGCCACCAGCAGAGATTCCTACGAGCAGTACTTC
CATSRDSYEQYF
>-|TRBV7-8|TRBD2|TRBJ2-1
TGTGCCAGCAGCGCCCGGACTAGCGGGGGCAATGAGCAGTTCTTC
CASSARTSGGNEQFF
>-|TRBV30|-|TRBJ1-1
TGTGCCTGGAGTGTGGGCTACCGTTATTCGATGAACACTGAAGCTTTCTTT
CAWSVGYRYSMNTEAFF
>-|TRBV29-1|-|TRBJ1-2
TGCAGCGTCCAGGATCCCTCGGCGTATGGCTACACCTTC
CSVQDPSAYGYTF
>-|TRBV4-1|-|TRBJ1-1
TGCGCCAGCAGCCAAGAAGAGGGTCGCACTGAAGCTTTCTTT
CASSQEEGRTEAFF
>few|TRBV30|-|TRBJ1-1
TGTGCCTGGGCGACCGGACGGAGGAACACTGAAGCTTTCTTT
CAWATGRRNTEAFF